This is a list of T cell receptor beta chains from one sample in a study of OX40 agonist ivuxolimab in advanced cancers. The repertoire was sequenced with immunoSEQ multiplex PCR; TCRdb's copy has only in-frame clones and lacks some. The data show some 53,000 clones, approximately 94% seen once. Source: CD4+ or CD8+ T cells sorted from blood, taken in a trial of the OX40 agonist ivuxolimab. The receptors here all came from an adult with an advanced solid tumor such as melanoma, head and neck, liver or kidney cancer. Both conserved end residues are part of each CDR3. The order of the fields is J gene, V gene, clone size, D gene, CDR3 DNA, CDR3 protein. A D gene is named only where the DNA matches it firmly. Size is omitted from some rows. Given values are once, few, many or a class for expanded clones.

J: TRBJ1-5; V: TRBV19; size: -; D: -; DNA: TGTGCCAGCCACTGGGGTGTCGGTAGCAATCAGCCCCAGCATTTT; CDR3: CASHWGVGSNQPQHF
J: TRBJ1-2; V: TRBV30; size: -; D: -; DNA: TGTGCCTGGAGTGGGGTGGCGCAGGGCCCTATATTAGCTAACTATGGCTACACCTTC; CDR3: CAWSGVAQGPILANYGYTF
J: TRBJ2-7; V: TRBV19; size: -; D: -; DNA: TGTGCCAGTAGCACGGGACACCCCTACGAGCAGTACTTC; CDR3: CASSTGHPYEQYF
J: TRBJ2-2; V: TRBV9; size: -; D: TRBD2; DNA: TGTGCCAGCAGCGGGGTTGGAGCGGGAGGGCCATACACCGGGGAGCTGTTTTTT; CDR3: CASSGVGAGGPYTGELFF
J: TRBJ1-5; V: TRBV9; size: -; D: -; DNA: TGTGCCAGCAGCGTAGGCCTACAGGGTCAGCCCCAGCATTTT; CDR3: CASSVGLQGQPQHF
J: TRBJ1-2; V: TRBV29-1; size: -; D: -; DNA: TGCAGCACCCCTACCGGGACTGACTATGGCTACACCTTC; CDR3: CSTPTGTDYGYTF
J: TRBJ2-3; V: TRBV29-1; size: -; D: TRBD2; DNA: TGCAGCGTTGAATTTGGACTAGCGGGAGCAGATACGCAGTATTTT; CDR3: CSVEFGLAGADTQYF
J: TRBJ2-7; V: TRBV27; size: -; D: -; DNA: TGTGCCAGCAGTTTGAGGGGAGCCTACGAGCAGTACTTC; CDR3: CASSLRGAYEQYF
J: TRBJ1-2; V: TRBV27; size: -; D: TRBD1; DNA: TGTGCCAGCAGCCTTATCACAGGGGGCTACTTACGTGGTGGCTACACCTTC; CDR3: CASSLITGGYLRGGYTF
J: TRBJ2-7; V: TRBV27; size: -; D: -; DNA: TGTGCCAGCAGTTTAGAGACAGGTCCCCTTTACGAGCAGTACTTC; CDR3: CASSLETGPLYEQYF
J: TRBJ2-5; V: TRBV28; size: -; D: TRBD2; DNA: TGTGCCAGCAGCGGTCTAGCGGTACAAGAGACCCAGTACTTC; CDR3: CASSGLAVQETQYF
J: TRBJ2-5; V: TRBV28; size: -; D: TRBD2; DNA: TGTGCCAGCACTCTAGCGGGAGTTTTAGAGACCCAGTACTTC; CDR3: CASTLAGVLETQYF
J: TRBJ2-1; V: TRBV5-1; size: once; D: TRBD2; DNA: TGCGCCAGCAGCGACGGGACTAGCGGCTACAATGAGCAGTTCTTC; CDR3: CASSDGTSGYNEQFF
J: TRBJ2-1; V: TRBV27; size: -; D: TRBD2; DNA: TGTGCCAGCAGTCTCGGCGGAACCGGGACTAGCGGGAGGGGGAATGAGCAGTTCTTC; CDR3: CASSLGGTGTSGRGNEQFF
J: TRBJ1-2; V: TRBV14; size: -; D: -; DNA: TGTGCCAGCAGCCGAACAGGGTTCTATGGCTACACCTTC; CDR3: CASSRTGFYGYTF
J: TRBJ2-1; V: TRBV5-8; size: -; D: TRBD2; DNA: TGTGCCAGCAGCTTGGGTCTAGCGGACTACAATGAGCAGTTCTTC; CDR3: CASSLGLADYNEQFF
J: TRBJ2-1; V: TRBV19; size: -; D: TRBD2; DNA: TGTGCCAGTAGCCCCAGCGGGGGTCACAATGAGCAGTTCTTC; CDR3: CASSPSGGHNEQFF
J: TRBJ1-3; V: TRBV6-5; size: -; D: -; DNA: TGTGCCAGCAGCCGAGGGCGAAACACCATATATTTT; CDR3: CASSRGRNTIYF
J: TRBJ2-7; V: TRBV6-1; size: once; D: -; DNA: TGTGCCAGCAGCCAGATGGTGACAGGCGGCGAGCAGTACTTC; CDR3: CASSQMVTGGEQYF
J: TRBJ2-7; V: TRBV28; size: -; D: TRBD2; DNA: TGTGCCAGCAGTATGGGACTAGCGGGTTTCGAGCAGTACTTC; CDR3: CASSMGLAGFEQYF
J: TRBJ2-1; V: TRBV5-1; size: -; D: TRBD1; DNA: TGCGCCAGCAGCTTATCTCAGGGGGCCTACAATGAGCAGTTCTTC; CDR3: CASSLSQGAYNEQFF
J: TRBJ2-7; V: TRBV6-6; size: -; D: -; DNA: TGTGCCAGCAGCACAGGCTACGAGCAGTACTTC; CDR3: CASSTGYEQYF
J: TRBJ2-3; V: TRBV2; size: -; D: -; DNA: TGTGCCAGCACCAGGGGGGGCCCAGATACGCAGTATTTT; CDR3: CASTRGGPDTQYF
J: TRBJ2-7; V: TRBV6-5; size: -; D: -; DNA: TGTGCCAGCAGCCCGTCCTCAGGAACCTACGAGCAGTACTTC; CDR3: CASSPSSGTYEQYF
J: TRBJ2-1; V: TRBV15; size: -; D: TRBD1; DNA: TGTGCCACCAGCACGACCCCGGACAGGGAATATCGGAATGAGCAGTTCTTC; CDR3: CATSTTPDREYRNEQFF
J: TRBJ2-1; V: TRBV4-1; size: -; D: TRBD2; DNA: TGCGCCAGCAGCCAAGAGCCTAGCGGGCTTAGCTCCTACAATGAGCAGTTCTTC; CDR3: CASSQEPSGLSSYNEQFF
J: TRBJ2-6; V: TRBV21-1; size: -; D: -; DNA: TGTGCCAGCAGCAAAGGGCAGGGGGCAGTACCTATCTCTGGGGCCAACGTCCTGACTTTC; CDR3: CASSKGQGAVPISGANVLTF